The 25 T cell receptor beta chains below all came from one sample that was sequenced in a study of T cells and Merkel cell carcinoma outcomes. The assay was immunoSEQ multiplex PCR, and TCRdb's table has in-frame clones only and misses some. The repertoire holds over 7,500 clones, with around four fifths as singletons. Sequenced: tumor tissue from Merkel cell carcinoma. These receptors all stem from a human donor with Merkel cell carcinoma.

This rearrangement joins TRBV6-1 to TRBJ1-6; D is undetermined. V was trimmed by 6 bases and J by 0 bases, leaving 9 bases between them. Germline lookup yields CDR1 MNHNS and CDR2 SASEGT. This CDR3 comprises 15 residues. The CDR3 is CASRESSSYNSPLHF. In DNA form, the CDR3 reads TGTGCCAGCAGGGAGTCCAGCTCCTATAATTCACCCCTCCACTTT.

This chain joins TRBV4-2 and TRBJ1-2; the match to TRBD1 covers 10 bases. Germline CDR1 reads LGHNA; CDR2 reads YNFKEQ. CDR3 length equals 16 residues. With 3 bases clipped from V and 4 bases from J, the junction kept 8 bases outside the gene matches. The DNA of the CDR3 is TGTGCCAGCAGCCAGGAGACAGGGGGCACTCCCTATGGCTACACCTTC. Amino acid sequence: CASSQETGGTPYGYTF.

This sequence joins TRBV6-6 and TRBJ2-4; D is perhaps TRBD2 (5 bases). Looked up from germline, CDR1 is MNHNY and CDR2 is SVGAGI (reference sequence). The CDR3 spans 15 residues. V lost 2 bases and J lost 2, with 10 bases in between. The CDR3 spells CASSYGLATKNIQYF. In DNA form, the CDR3 reads TGTGCCAGCAGTTACGGGCTAGCAACCAAAAACATTCAGTACTTC.

The chain couples TRBV5-4 to TRBJ2-5, with TRBD1 matching over 7 bases. CDR1 SGHNT and CDR2 YYREEE come from the germline V gene (reference sequence). Trimming cost V 4 bases and J 3 bases; bases outside gene matches: 6. This CDR3 region has 14 residues. CDR3: CASSHDQGEETQYF. CDR3 sequence (DNA): TGTGCCAGCAGCCATGACCAGGGGGAAGAGACCCAGTACTTC.

This chain connects TRBV14 to TRBJ2-1, with D perhaps matching TRBD1 or TRBD2 (5 bases each). Germline values: CDR1 SGHDN, CDR2 FVKESK. This CDR3 has 17 residues. V was shortened by 2 bases and J by 6 bases, with 20 bases between the two germline ends. This CDR3 reads CASSQIPALRGRNEQFF. CDR3 DNA: TGTGCCAGCAGCCAAATCCCCGCTTTGAGGGGTCGCAATGAGCAGTTCTTC.

V is TRBV6-1 and J is TRBJ2-5, with 9 nucleotides matching TRBD2. V lost 1 base, J lost 4 bases, and 10 bases stayed unmatched. This CDR3 is 17 amino acids long. The germline V gene has CDR1 MNHNS and CDR2 SASEGT. The CDR3 coding sequence is TGTGCCAGCAGTGAAGAGGCGGGGGGGCCCTTTGGAGAGACCCAGTACTTC. Amino acids: CASSEEAGGPFGETQYF.

The rearrangement uses TRBV5-1 and TRBJ1-1; D ambiguous. Between the trimmed V and J ends, which lost 2 bases and 5 bases, there was a span of 13 bases. Germline V CDR1 and CDR2: SGHRS, YFSETQ. CDR3 length equals 14 residues. The CDR3 DNA reads as TGCGCCAGCAGCTTTCAGGCGAGAGGGACTGAAGCTTTCTTT. This encodes CASSFQARGTEAFF.

This chain uses TRBV18 with TRBJ2-7; D perhaps matches TRBD1 (7 bases). The germline gives CDR1 KGHSH, CDR2 LQKENI. This CDR3 is built from 15 residues. Trimming removed 4 bases at V and 6 bases at J, with 19 bases between. CDR3 coding DNA: TGTGCCAGCTCACATAACCAGGGGGAGGTAGCCGAGCAGTACTTC. Encoded protein: CASSHNQGEVAEQYF. Together with reference TRBV18 and TRBJ2-7, the CDR3 gives the full variable domain: NAGVMQNPRHLVRRRGQEARLRCSPMKGHSHVYWYRQLPEEGLKFMVYLQKENIIDESGMPKERFSAEFPKEGPSILRIQQVVRGDSAAYFCASSHNQGEVAEQYFGPGTRLTVT.

The CDR3 DNA reads as TGTGCCAGCAGCCAAGACAGGGGCCACGGCTACACCTTC. It specifies CASSQDRGHGYTF. The rearrangement uses TRBV14 and TRBJ1-2; perhaps TRBD1 as D (6 bases). Trimming shortened V by 0 bases and J by 8 bases, and 10 bases separated the two germline ends. This CDR3 has 13 amino acids. Per the germline V gene, CDR1 is SGHDN and CDR2 is FVKESK. The full variable domain, its missing parts supplied by reference TRBV14 and TRBJ1-2, is EAGVTQFPSHSVIEKGQTVTLRCDPISGHDNLYWYRRVMGKEIKFLLHFVKESKQDESGMPNNRFLAERTGGTYSTLKVQPAELEDSGVYFCASSQDRGHGYTFGSGTRLTVV.

The chain carries TRBV2 and TRBJ2-4; tentative D call: TRBD2 (6 bases). Germline CDR1 SNHLY, CDR2 FYNNEI. The ends were cut back, 4 bases at V and 6 bases at J, with 10 bases in the middle. The CDR3 runs 13 residues. The CDR3 spells CASSVLGGNIQYF. Here the CDR3 DNA reads TGTGCCAGCAGTGTGTTGGGGGGAAACATTCAGTACTTC.

This clone was detected once. V and J are TRBV28 and TRBJ2-3, with D tentatively TRBD2 (7 bases). V gave up 4 bases and J gave up 2 bases, with 22 bases separating them. Germline V gene data show CDR1 as MDHEN and CDR2 as SYDVKM. The CDR3 totals 18 residues. In DNA, the CDR3 is TGTGCCAGCAGTTCCATATACGGGGGGACACGAAACACAGATACGCAGTATTTT. As protein: CASSSIYGGTRNTDTQYF.

This sequence joins TRBV6-5 and TRBJ2-1, with a tentative D call TRBD2 (5 bases). The V gene's germline CDR1 is MNHEY and CDR2 SVGAGI. The CDR3 contains 15 residues. Trimming pared 6 bases from V and 1 base from J, leaving 13 bases between. The CDR3 protein is CASSPRTGSYNEQFF. The CDR3 nucleotides are TGTGCCAGCAGCCCCAGGACGGGATCCTACAATGAGCAGTTCTTC.

Turning to this clone: A junction boundary mismatches the germline segment, possibly from a read error. The chain recombines TRBV5-4 with TRBJ1-2, with D tentatively TRBD1 (5 bases). Germline CDR1 is SGHNT and CDR2 is YYREEE (reference sequence). This CDR3 region has 14 residues. The CDR3 is CANSLGGSSYGYTF. The CDR3 nucleotides read TGTGCCAACAGCTTGGGGGGGTCCTCCTATGGCTACACCTTC.

The genes are TRBV4-3 and TRBJ2-5, with a weak D call TRBD2 (6 bases). Germline assignment: CDR1 LGHNA and CDR2 YSLEER. V was pared by 1 base and J by 5 bases, with 14 bases between. There are 15 residues in the CDR3. The CDR3 protein is CASSQAGTRRETQYF. DNA of the CDR3: TGCGCCAGCAGCCAAGCAGGGACTCGTCGGGAGACCCAGTACTTC.

The chain has TRBV7-6 and TRBJ2-6; 9 bases agree with TRBD1. V dropped 5 bases and J dropped 9; count of bases not matched to a gene: 11. Per the germline V gene, CDR1 is SGHVS and CDR2 is FNYEAQ. CDR3 length equals 16 residues. The CDR3 loop is CASSGRDRALFNVLTF. The CDR3 DNA sequence: TGTGCCAGCAGCGGCCGGGACAGGGCCCTTTTCAACGTCCTGACTTTC.

The J gene is TRBJ1-2, the V gene TRBV28; D is uncertain. The CDR3 length is 15 residues. With 6 bases removed from V and 4 bases from J, the gap between germline ends came to 18 bases. Looked up from germline, CDR1 is MDHEN and CDR2 is SYDVKM. In DNA form, the CDR3 reads TGTGCCAGCAGCTTTTTGGATCCAGAGGTCTATGGCTACACCTTC. Amino acids: CASSFLDPEVYGYTF.

The chain combines TRBV5-1 with TRBJ2-2; 11 bases are shared with TRBD1. The CDR3 sequence is 17 residues long. Germline V lookup: CDR1 SGHRS, CDR2 YFSETQ. The V gene end was trimmed by 0 bases and the J gene end by 4 bases; junction bases not matched to a gene: 5. The CDR3 DNA is TGCGCCAGCAGCTTGGCTCGGACAGGGGGCTTCACCGGGGAGCTGTTTTTT. Translated, it gives CASSLARTGGFTGELFF. Together with reference TRBV5-1 and TRBJ2-2, the CDR3 gives the full variable domain: KAGVTQTPRYLIKTRGQQVTLSCSPISGHRSVSWYQQTPGQGLQFLFEYFSETQRNKGNFPGRFSGRQFSNSRSEMNVSTLELGDSALYLCASSLARTGGFTGELFFGEGSRLTVL.

V is TRBV5-4 and J is TRBJ2-3, with D hard to call. The CDR3 sequence is 13 residues long. The germline V gene encodes CDR1 SGHNT and CDR2 YYREEE (reference sequence). Trimming left V 2 bases short and J 3 bases short, with 7 bases between. This CDR3 reads CASSLGPTDTQYF. In DNA, the CDR3 is TGTGCCAGCAGCTTAGGTCCAACAGATACGCAGTATTTT.

Points on this clone: At one of its ends the junction is not consistent with the germline gene, which may arise from a read error. The V gene is TRBV11-2, the J gene TRBJ2-3; perhaps TRBD1 as D (7 bases). The CDR3 is 16 residues long. CDR1 and CDR2 from the germline V gene are SGHAT and FQNNGV. CDR3 amino acids: CASSLLPGGSTDMQYF. CDR3 sequence (DNA): TGTGCCAGCAGCTTACTTCCAGGGGGGAGCACAGATATGCAGTATTTT.

This chain joins TRBV4-3 and TRBJ1-1, with a tentative D call TRBD1 (6 bases). The CDR3 loop spans 18 amino acids. V was cut by 1 base and J by 1 base, with 19 bases left in between. CDR1 and CDR2 (germline): LGHNA, YSLEER. The CDR3 nucleotides read TGCGCCAGCAGCCAAGTGGGCAGGGGACGGCCCACGAACACTGAAGCTTTCTTT. This encodes CASSQVGRGRPTNTEAFF.

The J gene is TRBJ2-5, the V gene TRBV5-1, with D perhaps given as TRBD1 or TRBD2 (5 bases each). Germline CDR1 is SGHRS and CDR2 is YFSETQ. V was shortened by 2 bases and J by 4 bases, with 9 bases between the two germline ends. The CDR3 length is 13 residues. In DNA, the CDR3 is TGCGCCAGCAGCTTCGGGGCTTCAGAGACCCAGTACTTC. This codes for CASSFGASETQYF.

This chain joins TRBV11-2 and TRBJ1-6; D remains unclear. Germline CDR1 SGHAT, CDR2 FQNNGV. This CDR3 is 14 amino acids long. Between the trimmed V and J ends, which lost 1 base and 8 bases, there was a span of 9 bases. This CDR3 reads CASSLAYGDSPLHF. In DNA form, the CDR3 reads TGTGCCAGCAGCTTAGCATACGGTGATTCACCCCTCCACTTT.

This clone was counted once. J is TRBJ2-7 and V is TRBV6-1, with 8 bases fitting TRBD2. CDR3 size: 18 residues. V shed 2 bases and J 2 bases; nucleotides not matched to a gene: 14. Germline lookup yields CDR1 MNHNS and CDR2 SASEGT. The CDR3 DNA reads TGTGCCAGCAGTGAATCGGTCCGCCCGGGGGGGCGTGCCTACGAGCAGTACTTC. Residues: CASSESVRPGGRAYEQYF.

This clone was seen only once. The chain employs TRBV4-1 and TRBJ2-3, with D hard to call. V lost 4 bases and J 8 bases, leaving 10 bases between the germline ends. CDR1 is MGHRA, CDR2 YSYEKL, per germline. This CDR3 has 12 residues. CDR3 protein: CASSLDGRTQYF. As DNA, the CDR3 is TGCGCCAGCAGCCTTGACGGACGTACGCAGTATTTT.

The chain couples TRBV11-2 to TRBJ1-4, with TRBD1 matching over 10 bases. This CDR3 is built from 15 residues. V shed 4 bases and J 1 base; nucleotides not matched to a gene: 0. CDR1 and CDR2 from the germline V gene are SGHAT and FQNNGV. The CDR3 region is CASSWTGGTNEKLFF. The CDR3 DNA follows: TGTGCCAGCAGCTGGACAGGGGGAACTAATGAAAAACTGTTTTTT.